The clone carrying this TCR beta chain is a singleton in its sample. Its target is unknown. Germline assignment: CDR1 KGHSH and CDR2 LQKENI. This CDR3 contains 14 residues. Trimming took 3 bases from V and 3 from J; bases not matched to a gene: 4. The data are from a study of cytomegalovirus exposure and HLA in healthy donors. 60 Vbeta and 13 Jbeta primers were used in PCR. The assay was immunoSEQ multiplex PCR, and TCRdb's table has in-frame clones only and misses some. The sample records 110,000 to 150,000 clones, 75% to 80% being singletons. Findings of the study overall: An observed cluster of highly shared sequence variants was recorded as a likely sequencing artifact. In a later analysis, donors in an Asian-associated ancestry cluster reportedly had fewer N-insertions in productive TCRs than the cohort mean.

Sequenced: PBMCs. This chain links TRBV18 with TRBJ1-1, with 7 bases identical to TRBD1. The TCR originated in a woman under 30 in good health and CMV-seropositive. The CDR3 nucleotides are TGTGCCAGCTCACCCGGCAGGGGGGACACTGAAGCTTTCTTT. As protein: CASSPGRGDTEAFF.